The 20 T cell receptor beta chains reported below all come from one sample, sequenced in a study of cytomegalovirus exposure and HLA in healthy donors. The PCR had 60 Vbeta and 13 Jbeta primers. TCRdb keeps only in-frame clones here, not all; method: immunoSEQ multiplex PCR. The repertoire holds approximately 100,000 clones, with approximately 70% as singletons. Sequencing used PBMCs. The receptors stem from a man younger than 40 in good health and CMV-seropositive.

The rearrangement joins TRBV25-1 to TRBJ2-1; the D gene is possibly TRBD2 (6 bases). This CDR3 is 13 amino acids long. The germline V and J ends were trimmed by 8 bases and 10 bases, with 18 bases remaining between them. The germline gives CDR1 MGHDK, CDR2 SYGVNS. The CDR3 DNA reads as TGTGCCAGCCGGACTATGGCCTTCGGGGAGCAGTTCTTC. Its protein is CASRTMAFGEQFF.

V and J are TRBV5-1 and TRBJ1-6; D gene ambiguous. The CDR3 sequence is 14 residues long. Germline values: CDR1 SGHRS, CDR2 YFSETQ. Trimming left V 4 bases short and J 10 bases short, with 15 bases between. The CDR3 DNA follows: TGCGCCAGCAGCGCCTCGACAACGGGATCACCCCTCCACTTT. Protein: CASSASTTGSPLHF. Full variable domain (outside the CDR3, taken from reference TRBV5-1 and TRBJ1-6): KAGVTQTPRYLIKTRGQQVTLSCSPISGHRSVSWYQQTPGQGLQFLFEYFSETQRNKGNFPGRFSGRQFSNSRSEMNVSTLELGDSALYLCASSASTTGSPLHFGNGTRLTVT.

The V gene is TRBV7-2, the J gene TRBJ2-1, with 8 positions matching TRBD2. The CDR3 runs to 15 residues. Germline CDR1 and CDR2: SGHTA and FQGNSA. V shed 2 bases and J 6 bases; nucleotides not matched to a gene: 6. The CDR3 here is CASSLILLAGNEQFF. CDR3 nucleotides: TGTGCCAGCAGCTTAATATTGCTAGCGGGCAATGAGCAGTTCTTC.

The chain recombines TRBV9 with TRBJ2-3; D might be TRBD2 (5 bases). There are 13 residues in the CDR3. Germline CDR1 is SGDLS and CDR2 is YYNGEE. The germline V and J ends were trimmed by 3 bases and 2 bases, with 7 bases remaining between them. CDR3 DNA: TGTGCCAGCAGCGAGACTAACACAGATACGCAGTATTTT. Protein sequence: CASSETNTDTQYF. Full variable domain (rest looked up from reference TRBV9 and TRBJ2-3): DSGVTQTPKHLITATGQRVTLRCSPRSGDLSVYWYQQSLDQGLQFLIQYYNGEERAKGNILERFSAQQFPDLHSELNLSSLELGDSALYFCASSETNTDTQYFGPGTRLTVL.

The chain joins TRBV19 to TRBJ1-6; the D gene is possibly TRBD1 (6 bases). The CDR3 is made up of 14 amino acids. V shed 8 bases and J shed 7 bases, with 15 bases lying between them. Germline CDR1 and CDR2: LNHDA and SQIVND (reference sequence). DNA for the CDR3: TGTGCCAGTCATATACAGGGACGAAATTCACCCCTCCACTTT. Translated, it gives CASHIQGRNSPLHF.

In its sample, this clone was seen once. The chain recombines TRBV19 with TRBJ2-5; D perhaps matches TRBD1 (6 bases). V lost 5 bases, J lost 5 bases, and 9 bases lay in between. CDR3 length: 12 amino acids. CDR1 and CDR2 (germline): LNHDA, SQIVND (reference sequence). CDR3 protein: CASSPQGETQYF. The CDR3 DNA sequence: TGTGCCAGTAGTCCCCAGGGGGAGACCCAGTACTTC.

The chain carries TRBV6-6 and TRBJ2-2; the D is unclear. Germline V gene data show CDR1 as MNHNY and CDR2 as SVGAGI (reference sequence). With 11 bases removed from V and 6 bases from J, the gap between germline ends came to 7 bases. The CDR3 sequence is 10 residues long. CDR3 sequence: CASGPGELFF. CDR3 in DNA: TGTGCCTCAGGTCCCGGGGAGCTGTTTTTT.

J is TRBJ2-2 and V is TRBV9; 10 bases line up with TRBD2. In germline, CDR1 is SGDLS, CDR2 YYNGEE. The CDR3 has 15 amino acids. V shed 2 bases and J 5 bases; nucleotides not matched to a gene: 3. CDR3 region: CASSVVAGGTGELFF. In DNA, the CDR3 is TGTGCCAGCAGCGTTGTAGCGGGGGGTACCGGGGAGCTGTTTTTT.

The chain uses TRBV7-6 and TRBJ1-6, with 7 bases identical to TRBD1. CDR1 and CDR2 (germline): SGHVS, FNYEAQ. The V segment lost 5 bases and the J segment 7 bases; nucleotides outside the gene matches: 5. The CDR3 spans 14 residues. The CDR3 here is CASSRQGENSPLHF. As DNA, the CDR3 is TGTGCCAGCAGCCGACAGGGAGAGAATTCACCCCTCCACTTT.

The gene calls are TRBV5-4 and TRBJ2-3, with 10 bases fitting TRBD2. V lost 6 bases, J lost 4 bases, and 11 bases stayed unmatched. CDR1 is SGHNT, CDR2 YYREEE, per germline (reference sequence). This CDR3 comprises 16 residues. CDR3 nucleotide sequence: TGTGCCAGCACCCACCGGAGCGGGGGGGCTTCAGATACGCAGTATTTT. It specifies CASTHRSGGASDTQYF.

The rearrangement joins TRBV5-1 to TRBJ2-3; the match to TRBD1 covers 7 bases. This CDR3 is 16 amino acids long. With 4 bases clipped from V and 1 base from J, the junction kept 9 bases outside the gene matches. Germline assignment: CDR1 SGHRS and CDR2 YFSETQ. Here the CDR3 reads CASSANRGWGTDTQYF. In nucleotides, the CDR3 is TGCGCCAGCAGCGCCAACAGGGGTTGGGGCACAGATACGCAGTATTTT.

This rearrangement joins TRBV5-1 to TRBJ2-3; TRBD1 aligns across 9 bases. The CDR3 totals 16 residues. Trimming removed 4 bases from V and 3 bases from J; junction bases left unmatched: 9. Germline V CDR1 and CDR2: SGHRS, YFSETQ. The CDR3 DNA reads as TGCGCCAGCAGCCTGGACAGGGGTTTTACTACAGATACGCAGTATTTT. Its protein product is CASSLDRGFTTDTQYF.

The J gene is TRBJ2-6, the V gene TRBV6-5; D perhaps matches TRBD1 (6 bases). This CDR3 is built from 15 residues. V lost 7 bases to trimming and J lost 0 bases, with 10 bases between them. The V gene's germline CDR1 is MNHEY and CDR2 SVGAGI. The CDR3 is CASTKDSSGANVLTF. The CDR3 DNA reads TGTGCCAGCACCAAGGACAGCTCTGGGGCCAACGTCCTGACTTTC.

V is TRBV13 and J is TRBJ2-1; 9 positions agree with TRBD2. The V gene's germline CDR1 is PRHDT and CDR2 FYEKMQ (reference sequence). The CDR3 spans 14 residues. Trimming removed 10 bases from V and 7 bases from J; junction bases left unmatched: 11. CDR3 DNA sequence: TGTGCCACCAGGTCCGGGACTAGCTTGAATGAGCAGTTCTTC. Translated, it gives CATRSGTSLNEQFF.

V and J are TRBV4-1 and TRBJ2-1, with TRBD2 identical over 12 bases. The V and J ends lost 2 bases and 1 base, in that order; junction bases with no gene match: 3. Germline-derived CDR1 and CDR2 are MGHRA and YSYEKL. This CDR3 has 17 residues. CDR3 coding DNA: TGCGCCAGCAGCCAACGACTAGCGGGGGTGTCCTACAATGAGCAGTTCTTC. Protein: CASSQRLAGVSYNEQFF.

The chain combines TRBV4-2 with TRBJ1-2; D is uncertain. Germline CDR1 is LGHNA and CDR2 is YNFKEQ. The length of the CDR3 is 14 residues. With 1 base removed from V and 4 bases from J, the gap between germline ends came to 10 bases. CDR3 nucleotide sequence: TGTGCCAGCAGCCAAGTCGGGGTTGTCTATGGCTACACCTTC. This encodes CASSQVGVVYGYTF.

This clone was seen a handful of times. The chain links TRBV28 to TRBJ1-5; the D is unclear. Trimming pared 3 bases from V and 3 bases from J, leaving 9 bases between. Germline-derived CDR1 and CDR2 are MDHEN and SYDVKM. This CDR3 is built from 14 residues. In DNA form, the CDR3 reads TGTGCCAGCAGTTTCCCTCTATCCAATCAGCCCCAGCATTTT. Its protein is CASSFPLSNQPQHF.

The chain recombines TRBV5-1 with TRBJ2-2; D might be TRBD1 (6 bases). This CDR3 comprises 18 residues. The V and J ends lost 0 bases and 4 bases respectively, with 19 bases between them. Germline V gene lookup returns CDR1 SGHRS and CDR2 YFSETQ. CDR3 DNA: TGCGCCAGCAGCTTGGGACAGGCCCCCCTTCAGGGCACCGGGGAGCTGTTTTTT. Its translation is CASSLGQAPLQGTGELFF.

This clone was detected only a few times. The chain uses TRBV28 and TRBJ2-3; 8 positions agree with TRBD2. CDR3 size: 14 residues. V shed 4 bases and J 7 bases; nucleotides not matched to a gene: 7. Germline assignment: CDR1 MDHEN and CDR2 SYDVKM. For the CDR3, the DNA is TGTGCCAGCAGTTCCGGGACTAGTCCCTATACGCAGTATTTT. As protein: CASSSGTSPYTQYF.

This clone has just one count. V and J are TRBV25-1 and TRBJ1-2; 10 bases are shared with TRBD1. Germline values: CDR1 MGHDK, CDR2 SYGVNS. The CDR3 length is 14 residues. J gave up 7 bases and V 6 bases, and 8 bases lay outside the gene matches. This chain's CDR3 is CASSPGQGQGGYTF. The CDR3 nucleotides read TGTGCCAGCAGCCCGGGACAGGGGCAGGGTGGCTACACCTTC.